This paragraph covers one TCR beta chain sequence. Here immunoSEQ multiplex PCR was the method, and the copy in TCRdb shows in-frame clones only, minus some. Here the sample spans some 300,000 clones, 90% being singletons. These data are taken from a study of blood T cell repertoires in COVID-19. This CDR3 spans 15 amino acids. Germline assignment: CDR1 LGHDT and CDR2 YNNKEL (reference sequence). V lost 4 bases to trimming and J lost 5 bases, with 17 bases between them. This chain joins TRBV3-1 (or the pseudogene TRBV3-2) and TRBJ2-5; D perhaps matches TRBD2 (6 bases). Sequencing was done on a sample of PBMCs or T cells enriched from blood (not recorded which). The sequence was obtained from a woman under 40 who had been exposed to COVID-19. This CDR3 reads CASSPRLGGGETQYF. The CDR3 nucleotides read TGTGCCAGCAGCCCGAGACTAGGCGGAGGGGAGACCCAGTACTTC.